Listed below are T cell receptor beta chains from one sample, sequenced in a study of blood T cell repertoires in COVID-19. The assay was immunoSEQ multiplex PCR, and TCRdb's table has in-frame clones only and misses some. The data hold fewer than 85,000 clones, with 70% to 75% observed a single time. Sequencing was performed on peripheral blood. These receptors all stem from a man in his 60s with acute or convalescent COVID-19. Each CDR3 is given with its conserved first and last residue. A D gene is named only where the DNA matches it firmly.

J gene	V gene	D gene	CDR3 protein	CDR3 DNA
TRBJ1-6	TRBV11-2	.	CASSQSPGSQSPLHF	TGTGCCAGCAGCCAATCCCCGGGGTCTCAATCACCCCTCCACTTT
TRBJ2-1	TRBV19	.	CASSIDQAGNNEQFF	TGTGCCAGTAGTATAGATCAGGCAGGGAACAATGAGCAGTTCTTC
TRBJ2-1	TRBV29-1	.	CSVATITRGGEQFF	TGCAGCGTAGCGACTATAACAAGGGGGGGTGAGCAGTTCTTC
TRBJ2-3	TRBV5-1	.	CASSLGASTDTQYF	TGCGCCAGCAGCTTGGGCGCAAGCACAGATACGCAGTATTTT
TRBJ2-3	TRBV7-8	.	CASLETAPSTDTQYF	TGTGCCTCCCTTGAGACAGCTCCTAGCACAGATACGCAGTATTTT
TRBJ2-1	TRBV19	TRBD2	CASSMGGGYEQFF	TGTGCCAGTAGTATGGGGGGAGGGTATGAGCAGTTCTTC
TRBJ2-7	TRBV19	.	CASRSFRYEQYF	TGTGCCAGCAGATCCTTTCGTTACGAGCAGTACTTC
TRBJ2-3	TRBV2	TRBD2	CASRDRGGTDTQYF	TGTGCCAGCAGAGATCGGGGGGGCACAGATACGCAGTATTTT
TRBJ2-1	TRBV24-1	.	CATSDFGRGNEQFF	TGTGCCACCAGTGATTTTGGAAGGGGGAATGAGCAGTTCTTC
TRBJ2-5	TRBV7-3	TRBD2	CASSSSGGETQYF	TGTGCCAGCAGCTCCTCCGGGGGGGAGACCCAGTACTTC
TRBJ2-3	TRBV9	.	CASSEGAGASTDTQYF	TGTGCCAGCAGCGAAGGGGCGGGGGCGTCCACAGATACGCAGTATTTT
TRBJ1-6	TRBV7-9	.	CASSLNQASPLHF	TGTGCCAGCAGCTTAAACCAGGCTTCACCCCTCCACTTT